This T cell receptor beta chain was sequenced for a study of early T cells in non-severe SARS-CoV-2 infection. Study-wide background: Bulk RNA from unsorted whole blood was sequenced; chains were unpaired. Study-level findings and limits: VDJdb-based annotation leaned toward anti-spike CD8 responses and missed private and CD4 specificities.

Notes on this clonotype: As yet, its antigen is unknown.

Unique molecular identifiers were affixed to single, distinct cDNA molecules. TCRdb itself ran the 5' RACE reads through MiXCR, one entry per CDR3 protein. Seen here are some 34,000 distinct CDR3 sequences, under 5.5% observed once, and the top ten hold roughly 7.7%. V lost 5 bases to trimming and J lost 10 bases, with 15 bases between them. The CDR3 sequence is 12 residues long. Germline V gives CDR1 SEHNR, CDR2 FQNEAQ (reference sequence). The source material was whole blood. This sequence originates from an adult who was a healthcare worker with PCR-confirmed SARS-CoV-2 infection or an uninfected control (not recorded which). This sequence joins TRBV7-9 and TRBJ2-7, with D possibly being TRBD1 or TRBD2 (5 bases each). The CDR3 sequence: CASSAGTTQQYF. CDR3 DNA sequence: TGTGCCAGCAGCGCAGGGACGACCCAACAGTACTTC.